This passage covers 7 T cell receptor beta chains from one sample sequenced in a study of T cell responses to AZD1222 COVID-19 vaccine. Sequenced by immunoSEQ multiplex PCR; TCRdb stores in-frame clones only, minus some. Among nearly 110,000 clones, 87% were seen once, and the ten largest hold 4.5% to 5.5%. This material consisted of peripheral blood, taken 28 days after the second AZD1222 dose. The receptors derive from an adult who received the AZD1222 COVID-19 vaccine.

This rearrangement joins TRBV24-1 to TRBJ2-3; the D gene is possibly TRBD2 (6 bases). The CDR3 is 16 amino acids. In germline, CDR1 is KGHDR, CDR2 SFDVKD. Trimming shortened V by 9 bases and J by 3 bases, and 21 bases separated the two germline ends. The CDR3 region is CATSTAHAGGTDTQYF. CDR3 nucleotides: TGTGCCACCTCTACAGCCCACGCCGGGGGAACAGATACGCAGTATTTT.

The genes are TRBV3-1 (or the pseudogene TRBV3-2) and TRBJ1-2; no reliable D call. V dropped 1 base and J dropped 1 base, with 4 bases sitting between them. The CDR3 loop spans 13 amino acids. Germline V CDR1 and CDR2: LGHDT, YNNKEL (reference sequence). CDR3 nucleotide sequence: TGTGCCAGCAGCCAAGCAATTAACTATGGCTACACCTTC. This sequence encodes CASSQAINYGYTF.

This clone was found a few times. The chain employs TRBV7-2 and TRBJ1-5; TRBD1 aligns across 7 bases. Germline values: CDR1 SGHTA, CDR2 FQGNSA. CDR3 size: 13 residues. V lost 5 bases and J lost 4; bases outside the gene matches: 2. The CDR3 DNA is TGTGCCAGCAGCCCGGGACAGAATCAGCCCCAGCATTTT. This sequence encodes CASSPGQNQPQHF.

A few counts support this clone. CDR3 in DNA: TGTGCCATCAGTGGAGGGGGGGCTAATGAAAAACTGTTTTTT. Amino acids: CAISGGGANEKLFF. The chain uses TRBV10-3 and TRBJ1-4, with D perhaps TRBD1 (6 bases). Between the trimmed V and J ends, which lost 4 bases and 3 bases, there was a span of 9 bases. Per germline, CDR1 ENHRY and CDR2 SYGVKD. The CDR3 contains 14 residues.

The chain recombines TRBV28 with TRBJ1-1, with TRBD1 identical over 10 bases. CDR1 and CDR2 from the germline V gene are MDHEN and SYDVKM. Germline trimming cut 5 bases from V and 2 bases from J; bases unmatched to any gene: 2. The CDR3 has 14 amino acids. The CDR3 region has the DNA TGTGCCAGCAGTCGGACAGGGGGTAACACTGAAGCTTTCTTT. Encoded protein: CASSRTGGNTEAFF.

V and J are TRBV2 and TRBJ1-1, with a possible D match to TRBD1 (5 bases). Germline CDR1 SNHLY, CDR2 FYNNEI. V lost 5 bases to trimming and J lost 3 bases, with 22 bases between them. The CDR3 extends over 17 amino acids. This CDR3 reads CASSLNLPGLGDTEAFF. Written as DNA, the CDR3 is TGTGCCAGCAGTCTAAACCTTCCGGGGCTCGGGGACACTGAAGCTTTCTTT.

V and J are TRBV20-1 and TRBJ2-7; D is uncertain. The ends were cut back, 3 bases at V and 13 bases at J, with 22 bases in the middle. The CDR3 extends over 13 amino acids. Germline V gene sequence: CDR1 DFQATT, CDR2 SNEGSKA (reference sequence). The CDR3 is CSASPGLRERAYF. The CDR3 DNA follows: TGCAGTGCTAGTCCCGGGCTCCGCGAAAGGGCTTACTTC.